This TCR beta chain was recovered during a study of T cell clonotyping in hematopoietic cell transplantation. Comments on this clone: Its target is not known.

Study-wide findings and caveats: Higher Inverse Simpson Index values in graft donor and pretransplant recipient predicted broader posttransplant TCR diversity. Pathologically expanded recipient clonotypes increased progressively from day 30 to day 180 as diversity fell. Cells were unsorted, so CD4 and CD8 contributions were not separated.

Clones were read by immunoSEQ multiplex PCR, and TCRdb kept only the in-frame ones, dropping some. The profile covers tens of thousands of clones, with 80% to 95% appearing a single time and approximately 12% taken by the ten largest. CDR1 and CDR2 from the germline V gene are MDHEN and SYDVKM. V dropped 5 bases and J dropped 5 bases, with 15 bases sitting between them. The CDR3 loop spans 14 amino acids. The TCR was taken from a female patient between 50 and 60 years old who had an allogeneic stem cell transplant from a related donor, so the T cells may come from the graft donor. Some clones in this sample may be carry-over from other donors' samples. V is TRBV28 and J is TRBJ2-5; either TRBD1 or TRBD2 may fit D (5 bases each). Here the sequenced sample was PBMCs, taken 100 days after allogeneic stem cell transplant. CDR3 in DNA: TGTGCCAGCAGTACCTCTGAGGGGCGGGAGACCCAGTACTTC. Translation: CASSTSEGRETQYF. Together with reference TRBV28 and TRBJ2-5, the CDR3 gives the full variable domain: DVKVTQSSRYLVKRTGEKVFLECVQDMDHENMFWYRQDPGLGLRLIYFSYDVKMKEKGDIPEGYSVSREKKERFSLILESASTNQTSMYLCASSTSEGRETQYFGPGTRLLVL.